This record covers a single TCR beta chain. Its antigen is undetermined. The PCR used 60 Vbeta and 13 Jbeta primers. TCRdb keeps only in-frame clones here, not all; method: immunoSEQ multiplex PCR. The repertoire holds 82,000 or so clones, with approximately 74% as singletons. This sample was included in a study of cytomegalovirus exposure and HLA in healthy donors. CDR3 size: 13 residues. The germline V gene has CDR1 MDHEN and CDR2 SYDVKM. Trimming took 9 bases from V and 4 from J, leaving 13 bases between them. Findings of the study overall: Later analysis associated a missense DCLRE1C variant with TCR beta V- and J-gene trimming. The study found most TCR sequences rare, yet found some public TCRs in many donors.

The chain employs TRBV28 and TRBJ2-4; D is perhaps TRBD2 (5 bases). Sequencing was performed on PBMCs. The TCR was taken from a woman in her forties or fifties in good health and CMV-seropositive. The CDR3 sequence: CASLDSLKNIQYF. CDR3 nucleotides: TGTGCCAGTCTGGACTCGCTAAAAAACATTCAGTACTTC.